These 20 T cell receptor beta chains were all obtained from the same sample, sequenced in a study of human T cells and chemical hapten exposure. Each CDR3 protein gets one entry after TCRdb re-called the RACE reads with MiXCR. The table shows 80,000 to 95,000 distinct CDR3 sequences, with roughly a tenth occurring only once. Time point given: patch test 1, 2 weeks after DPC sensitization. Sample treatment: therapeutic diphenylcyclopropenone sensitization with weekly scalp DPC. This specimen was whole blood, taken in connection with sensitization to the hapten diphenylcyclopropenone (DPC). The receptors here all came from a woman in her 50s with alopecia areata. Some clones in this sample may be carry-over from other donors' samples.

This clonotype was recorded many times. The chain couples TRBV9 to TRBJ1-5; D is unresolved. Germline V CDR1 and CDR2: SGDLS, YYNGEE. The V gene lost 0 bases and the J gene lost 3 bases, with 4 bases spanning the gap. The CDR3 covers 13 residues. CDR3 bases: TGTGCCAGCAGCGTAGGGTTCAATCAGCCCCAGCATTTT. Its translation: CASSVGFNQPQHF.

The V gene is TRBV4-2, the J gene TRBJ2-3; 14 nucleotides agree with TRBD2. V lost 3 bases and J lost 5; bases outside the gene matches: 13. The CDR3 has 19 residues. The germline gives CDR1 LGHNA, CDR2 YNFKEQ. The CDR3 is CASSHVIPGLAGVEDTQYF. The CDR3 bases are TGTGCCAGCAGCCATGTAATACCGGGACTAGCGGGAGTGGAAGATACGCAGTATTTT.

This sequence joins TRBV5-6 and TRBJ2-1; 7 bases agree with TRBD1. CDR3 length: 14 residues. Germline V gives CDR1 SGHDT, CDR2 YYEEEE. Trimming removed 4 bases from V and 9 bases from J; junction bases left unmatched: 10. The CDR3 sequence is CASSLTGAPPEQFF. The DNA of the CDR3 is TGTGCCAGCAGCCTTACAGGGGCCCCCCCTGAGCAGTTCTTC.

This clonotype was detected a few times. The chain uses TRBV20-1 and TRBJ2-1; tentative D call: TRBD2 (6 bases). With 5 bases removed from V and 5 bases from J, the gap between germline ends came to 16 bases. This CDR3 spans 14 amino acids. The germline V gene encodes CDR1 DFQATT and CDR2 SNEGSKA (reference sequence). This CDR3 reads CSAVKPGANNEQFF. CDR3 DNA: TGCAGTGCTGTTAAGCCGGGAGCCAACAATGAGCAGTTCTTC.

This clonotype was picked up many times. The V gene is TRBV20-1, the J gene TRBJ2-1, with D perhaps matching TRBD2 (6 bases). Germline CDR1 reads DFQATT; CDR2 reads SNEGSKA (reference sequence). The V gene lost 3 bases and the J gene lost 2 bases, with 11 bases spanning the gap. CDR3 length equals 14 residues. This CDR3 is CSASMGGPYNEQFF. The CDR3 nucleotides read TGCAGTGCTAGTATGGGGGGTCCCTACAATGAGCAGTTCTTC.

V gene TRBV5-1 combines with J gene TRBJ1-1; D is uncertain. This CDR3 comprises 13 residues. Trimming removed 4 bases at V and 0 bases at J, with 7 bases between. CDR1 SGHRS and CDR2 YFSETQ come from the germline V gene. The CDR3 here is CASSPNMNTEAFF. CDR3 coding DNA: TGCGCCAGCAGCCCCAATATGAACACTGAAGCTTTCTTT.

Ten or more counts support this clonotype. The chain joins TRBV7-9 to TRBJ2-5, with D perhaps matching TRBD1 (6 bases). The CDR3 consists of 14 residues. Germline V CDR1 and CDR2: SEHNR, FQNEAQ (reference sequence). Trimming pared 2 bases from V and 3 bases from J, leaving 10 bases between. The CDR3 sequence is CASSLTQGEETQYF. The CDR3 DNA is TGTGCCAGCAGCTTAACACAGGGCGAAGAGACCCAGTACTTC.

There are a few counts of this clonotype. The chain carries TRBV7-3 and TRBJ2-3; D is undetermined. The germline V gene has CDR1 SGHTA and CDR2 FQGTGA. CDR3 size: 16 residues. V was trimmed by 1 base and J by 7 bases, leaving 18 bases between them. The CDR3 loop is CASSLIGGARTNTQYF. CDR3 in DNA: TGTGCCAGCAGCTTAATAGGCGGAGCCCGCACGAATACGCAGTATTTT. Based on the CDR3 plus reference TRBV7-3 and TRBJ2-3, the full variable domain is GAGVSQTPSNKVTEKGKYVELRCDPISGHTALYWYRQSLGQGPEFLIYFQGTGAADDSGLPNDRFFAVRPEGSVSTLKIQRTERGDSAVYLCASSLIGGARTNTQYFGPGTRLTVL.

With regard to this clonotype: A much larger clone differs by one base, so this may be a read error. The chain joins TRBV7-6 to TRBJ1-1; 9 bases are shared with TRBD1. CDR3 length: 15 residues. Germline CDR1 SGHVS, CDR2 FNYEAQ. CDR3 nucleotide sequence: TGTGCCAGCAGCTACGGGACAGGGAAGAACTCTGAAGCTTTCTTT. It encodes CASSYGTGKNSEAFF.

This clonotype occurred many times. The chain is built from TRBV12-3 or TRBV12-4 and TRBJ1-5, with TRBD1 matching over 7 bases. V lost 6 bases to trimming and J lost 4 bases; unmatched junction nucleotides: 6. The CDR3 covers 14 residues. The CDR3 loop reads CASRTGTDNQPQHF. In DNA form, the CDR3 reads TGTGCCAGCAGGACGGGGACAGATAATCAGCCCCAGCATTTT.

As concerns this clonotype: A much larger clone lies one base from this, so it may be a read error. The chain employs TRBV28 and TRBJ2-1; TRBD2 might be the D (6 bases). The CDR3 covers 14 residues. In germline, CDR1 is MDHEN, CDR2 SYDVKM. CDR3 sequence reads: CVSSSRDSRIEQFF. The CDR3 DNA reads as TGTGTCAGCAGTTCCCGGGACTCAAGAATTGAGCAGTTCTTC.

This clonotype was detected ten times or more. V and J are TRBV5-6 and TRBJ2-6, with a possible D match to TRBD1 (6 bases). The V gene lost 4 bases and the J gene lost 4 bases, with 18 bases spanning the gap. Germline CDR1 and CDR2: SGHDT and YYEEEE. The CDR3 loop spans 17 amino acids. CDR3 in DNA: TGTGCCAGCAGCCTCATCCTGCAGGGGCAGGGGGCCAACGTCCTGACTTTC. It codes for CASSLILQGQGANVLTF.

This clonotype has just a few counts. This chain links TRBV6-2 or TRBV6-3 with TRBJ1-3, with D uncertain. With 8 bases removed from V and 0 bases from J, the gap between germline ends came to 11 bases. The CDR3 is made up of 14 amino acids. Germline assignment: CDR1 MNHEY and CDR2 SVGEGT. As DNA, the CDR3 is TGTGCCAGCTCGTCGAGGATCTCTGGAAACACCATATATTTT. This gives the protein CASSSRISGNTIYF.

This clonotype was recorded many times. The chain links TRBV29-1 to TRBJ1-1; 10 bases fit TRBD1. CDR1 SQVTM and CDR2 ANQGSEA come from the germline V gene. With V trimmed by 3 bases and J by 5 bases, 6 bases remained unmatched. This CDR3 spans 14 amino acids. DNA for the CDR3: TGCAGCGTTGAGGACAGGGGGACGAATACTGAAGCTTTCTTT. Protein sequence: CSVEDRGTNTEAFF.

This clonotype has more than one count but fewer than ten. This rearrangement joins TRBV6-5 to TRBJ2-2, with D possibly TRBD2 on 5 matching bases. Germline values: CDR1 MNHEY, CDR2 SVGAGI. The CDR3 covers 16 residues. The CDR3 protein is CASRGRASLFSGELFF. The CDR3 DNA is TGTGCTAGCCGGGGAAGGGCCAGTTTATTTTCCGGGGAGCTGTTTTTT.

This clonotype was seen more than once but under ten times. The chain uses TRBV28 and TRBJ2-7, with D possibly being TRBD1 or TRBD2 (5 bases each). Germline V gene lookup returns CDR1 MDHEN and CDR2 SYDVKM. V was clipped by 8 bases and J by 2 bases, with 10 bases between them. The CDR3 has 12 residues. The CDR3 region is CASRPGPYEQYF. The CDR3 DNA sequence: TGTGCCAGCCGGCCGGGACCCTACGAGCAGTACTTC.

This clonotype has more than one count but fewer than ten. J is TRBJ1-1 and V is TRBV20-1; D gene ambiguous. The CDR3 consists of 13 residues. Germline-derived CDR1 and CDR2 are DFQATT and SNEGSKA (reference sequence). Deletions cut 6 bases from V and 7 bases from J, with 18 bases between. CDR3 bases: TGCAGTGCAATCGGCAGCGCCGGACGTGAAGCTTTCTTT. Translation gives CSAIGSAGREAFF.

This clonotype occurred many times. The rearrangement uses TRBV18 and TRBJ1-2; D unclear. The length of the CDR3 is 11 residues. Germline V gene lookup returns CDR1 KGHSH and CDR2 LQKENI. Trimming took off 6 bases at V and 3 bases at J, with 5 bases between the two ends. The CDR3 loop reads CASSADYGYTF. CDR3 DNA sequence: TGTGCCAGCTCCGCGGACTATGGCTACACCTTC.

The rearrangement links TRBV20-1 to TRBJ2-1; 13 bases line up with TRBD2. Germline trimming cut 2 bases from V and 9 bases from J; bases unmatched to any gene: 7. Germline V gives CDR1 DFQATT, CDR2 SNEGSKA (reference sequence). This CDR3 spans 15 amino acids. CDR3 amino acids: CSARTGLAGWGEQFF. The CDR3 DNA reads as TGCAGTGCTAGAACGGGACTAGCGGGATGGGGTGAGCAGTTCTTC.

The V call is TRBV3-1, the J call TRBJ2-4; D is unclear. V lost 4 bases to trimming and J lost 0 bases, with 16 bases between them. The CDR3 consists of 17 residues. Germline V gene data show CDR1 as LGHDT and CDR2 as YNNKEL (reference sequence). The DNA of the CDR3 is TGTGCCAGCAGCCCCCATAGGACGTTCCTAGCCAAAAACATTCAGTACTTC. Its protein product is CASSPHRTFLAKNIQYF.